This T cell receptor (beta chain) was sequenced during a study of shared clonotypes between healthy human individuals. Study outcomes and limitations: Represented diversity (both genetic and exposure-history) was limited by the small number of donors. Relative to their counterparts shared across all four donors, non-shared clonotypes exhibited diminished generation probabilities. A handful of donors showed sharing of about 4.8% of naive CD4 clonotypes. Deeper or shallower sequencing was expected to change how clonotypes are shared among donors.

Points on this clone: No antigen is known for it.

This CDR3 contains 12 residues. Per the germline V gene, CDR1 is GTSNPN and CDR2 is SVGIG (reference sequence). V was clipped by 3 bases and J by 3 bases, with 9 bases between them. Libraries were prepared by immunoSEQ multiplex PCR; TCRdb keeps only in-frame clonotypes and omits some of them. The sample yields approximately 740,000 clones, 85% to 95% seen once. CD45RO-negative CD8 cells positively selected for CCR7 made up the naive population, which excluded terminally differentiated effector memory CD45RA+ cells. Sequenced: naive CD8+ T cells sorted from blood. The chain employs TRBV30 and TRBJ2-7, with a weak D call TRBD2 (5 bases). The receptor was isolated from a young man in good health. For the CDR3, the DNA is TGTGCCTGGAGGAGGGTTGGCTACGAGCAGTACTTC. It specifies CAWRRVGYEQYF.